What follows are 27 T cell receptor beta chains derived from one specimen sequenced in a study of neurological immune-mediated disorders. Each CDR3 protein gets one entry after TCRdb re-called the 5' RACE reads with MiXCR. The top ten hold approximately 10% of the sample, which has tens of thousands of distinct CDR3 sequences, roughly 12% seen once. As for time point: longitudinal time-point 3. The specimen sequenced was PBMCs. Receptor source: a male donor with HTLV-1-associated myelopathy (HAM/TSP).

This clonotype has at least ten counts. The V call is TRBV5-1, the J call TRBJ2-3; 13 bases map to TRBD2. CDR1 and CDR2 from the germline V gene are SGHRS and YFSETQ. The CDR3 loop spans 16 amino acids. The V segment lost 3 bases and the J segment 1 base; nucleotides outside the gene matches: 2. As DNA, the CDR3 is TGCGCCAGCAGCTCAGGACTAGCGGGAGGCACAGATACGCAGTATTTT. Its protein product is CASSSGLAGGTDTQYF.

This clonotype has ten or more counts. The CDR3 spells CASSLTRSSYEQYF. As DNA, the CDR3 is TGTGCCAGCAGCCTGACTAGGAGCTCCTACGAGCAGTACTTC. The chain recombines TRBV3-1 with TRBJ2-7, with D possibly TRBD2 on 6 matching bases. CDR3 length: 14 residues. The V gene's germline CDR1 is LGHDT and CDR2 YNNKEL (reference sequence). V was cut by 4 bases and J by 0 bases, with 10 bases left in between.

In this sample, this clonotype turned up many times. The chain carries TRBV6-5 and TRBJ1-1; the match to TRBD1 covers 8 bases. The V segment lost 5 bases and the J segment 6 bases; nucleotides outside the gene matches: 5. This CDR3 comprises 13 residues. The germline V gene has CDR1 MNHEY and CDR2 SVGAGI. The chain's CDR3 is CASSTGGRAEAFF. The CDR3 region has the DNA TGTGCCAGCAGTACAGGGGGAAGGGCTGAAGCTTTCTTT.

This clonotype was counted many times. The rearrangement links TRBV6-1 to TRBJ2-3, with no clear D. This CDR3 contains 14 residues. Deletions cut 2 bases from V and 7 bases from J, with 13 bases between. CDR1 and CDR2 (germline): MNHNS, SASEGT. CDR3 in amino acids: CASSERLGKNTQYF. In nucleotides, the CDR3 is TGTGCCAGCAGTGAAAGGTTGGGTAAAAATACGCAGTATTTT.

This clonotype was seen repeatedly, ten times or more. The rearrangement links TRBV5-1 to TRBJ2-7; weak D call: TRBD1 (5 bases). The CDR3 loop spans 15 amino acids. The V gene's germline CDR1 is SGHRS and CDR2 YFSETQ. Trimming left V 3 bases short and J 0 bases short, with 13 bases between. The CDR3 is CASSSGHWDSYEQYF. In DNA form, the CDR3 reads TGCGCCAGCAGCTCTGGACACTGGGACTCCTACGAGCAGTACTTC.

This clonotype has a count of ten or more. The chain is built from TRBV20-1 and TRBJ2-7, with unresolved D. V was cut by 4 bases and J by 0 bases, with 10 bases left in between. The CDR3 loop spans 13 amino acids. Germline assignment: CDR1 DFQATT and CDR2 SNEGSKA (reference sequence). The CDR3: CSAISRSSYEQYF. CDR3 bases: TGCAGTGCTATCTCCAGGAGCTCCTACGAGCAGTACTTC.

The table lists this clonotype with many counts. The J gene is TRBJ2-4, the V gene TRBV5-1, with D possibly matching TRBD2 (6 bases). Germline V lookup: CDR1 SGHRS, CDR2 YFSETQ. V was cut by 3 bases and J by 0 bases, with 16 bases left in between. CDR3 length: 17 residues. The CDR3 sequence is CASSSGLSPIAKNIQYF. For the CDR3, the DNA is TGCGCCAGCAGCTCGGGACTCTCACCCATAGCCAAAAACATTCAGTACTTC.

This chain uses TRBV5-1 with TRBJ2-1; maybe TRBD2 (6 bases). CDR1 and CDR2 (germline): SGHRS, YFSETQ. V was cut by 5 bases and J by 3 bases, with 18 bases left in between. The CDR3 has 16 residues. The CDR3 nucleotides are TGCGCCAGCAGAGATAACACGGGGGTTTTCTACAATGAGCAGTTCTTC. Translating it yields CASRDNTGVFYNEQFF.

The table lists this clonotype with many counts. V usage is TRBV5-1 and J usage is TRBJ1-3, with D perhaps TRBD1 (5 bases). Looked up from germline, CDR1 is SGHRS and CDR2 is YFSETQ. This CDR3 contains 15 residues. The germline V and J ends were trimmed by 0 bases and 6 bases, with 13 bases remaining between them. DNA of the CDR3: TGCGCCAGCAGCTTGGATCCAGGGCCTGAAAACACCATATATTTT. It codes for CASSLDPGPENTIYF.

This clonotype was counted at least ten times. The genes are TRBV11-3 and TRBJ1-2, with TRBD1 matching 7 bases. V trimming: 2 bases; J trimming: 3 bases; junction bases outside the gene matches: 0. Germline CDR1 is SGHNT and CDR2 is YENEEA. The CDR3 runs 13 residues. Here the CDR3 reads CASSLQGDYGYTF. DNA of the CDR3: TGTGCCAGCAGCTTACAGGGGGACTATGGCTACACCTTC.

This clonotype was seen many times. The chain uses TRBV20-1 and TRBJ2-1; 7 nucleotides line up with TRBD2. V lost 1 base and J lost 3; bases outside the gene matches: 6. Germline values: CDR1 DFQATT, CDR2 SNEGSKA (reference sequence). The CDR3 is 15 residues long. Here the CDR3 DNA reads TGCAGTGCTAGAGGTTGGGGGGGAGACTACAATGAGCAGTTCTTC. Amino acid sequence: CSARGWGGDYNEQFF.

There are many counts of this clonotype. The chain combines TRBV12-3 or TRBV12-4 with TRBJ1-6; possibly TRBD1 for D (6 bases). Trimming took off 2 bases at V and 10 bases at J, with 12 bases between the two ends. This CDR3 spans 14 amino acids. The chain's CDR3 is CASSLSPRGSPLHF. CDR3 DNA sequence: TGTGCCAGCAGTTTAAGCCCCAGGGGCTCACCCCTCCACTTT.

In its sample, this clonotype was seen many times. The rearrangement links TRBV5-1 to TRBJ2-7, with D perhaps matching TRBD1 (6 bases). V lost 0 bases to trimming and J lost 3 bases, with 16 bases between them. CDR1 is SGHRS and CDR2 is YFSETQ in the germline V gene. The CDR3 runs 16 residues. CDR3 in DNA: TGCGCCAGCAGCTTGGACGGCACAGGGTTGCTCTACGAGCAGTACTTC. Translating it yields CASSLDGTGLLYEQYF. Supplemented by reference TRBV5-1 and TRBJ2-7, the full variable domain reads KAGVTQTPRYLIKTRGQQVTLSCSPISGHRSVSWYQQTPGQGLQFLFEYFSETQRNKGNFPGRFSGRQFSNSRSEMNVSTLELGDSALYLCASSLDGTGLLYEQYFGPGTRLTVT.

This clonotype was counted many times. The V gene is TRBV12-3 or TRBV12-4, the J gene TRBJ1-3; D is unclear. With 7 bases removed from V and 1 base from J, the gap between germline ends came to 11 bases. This CDR3 contains 14 residues. In nucleotides, the CDR3 is TGTGCCAGCACTCACTCAACGTCTGGAAACACCATATATTTT. The encoded protein is CASTHSTSGNTIYF.

Of note for this clonotype: A much larger clone is a single base away; this may be a read error. The chain is built from TRBV20-1 and TRBJ2-7; 9 bases are a match to TRBD2. This CDR3 has 14 amino acids. Germline V gene data show CDR1 as DFQATT and CDR2 as SNEGSKA (reference sequence). DNA of the CDR3: TGCAGTGCTACTGGTGGCGGGGGGGACTACGCGCAGTACTTC. Its protein is CSATGGGGDYAQYF.

This clonotype was detected ten times or more. V gene TRBV7-2 combines with J gene TRBJ1-3; a possible D gene is TRBD1 (6 bases). The CDR3 length is 13 residues. The germline gives CDR1 SGHTA, CDR2 FQGNSA. V shed 3 bases and J shed 9 bases, with 12 bases lying between them. This CDR3 reads CASSLGQGSTIYF. The CDR3 DNA follows: TGTGCCAGCAGCTTGGGTCAGGGGAGCACCATATATTTT.

This clonotype has a count of ten or more. The CDR3 loop reads CASSPEGRWETQYF. The CDR3 nucleotides read TGCGCCAGCAGCCCCGAAGGGCGGTGGGAGACCCAGTACTTC. The chain has TRBV5-1 and TRBJ2-5; no firm D call. The V gene lost 4 bases and the J gene lost 5 bases, with 15 bases spanning the gap. Germline lookup yields CDR1 SGHRS and CDR2 YFSETQ. The CDR3 consists of 14 residues.

V is TRBV20-1 and J is TRBJ2-5; D perhaps matches TRBD1 (6 bases). The CDR3 covers 14 residues. Germline lookup yields CDR1 DFQATT and CDR2 SNEGSKA (reference sequence). The V end was cut by 2 bases, the J end by 4 bases, with 14 bases between. The CDR3 protein is CSARCTGYRETQYF. Here the CDR3 DNA reads TGCAGTGCTAGATGTACAGGGTACAGAGAGACCCAGTACTTC.

This clonotype was counted ten times or more. J is TRBJ1-3 and V is TRBV12-3 or TRBV12-4, with no clear D. CDR3 size: 12 residues. V was trimmed by 2 bases and J by 4 bases, leaving 3 bases between them. The CDR3 DNA is TGTGCCAGCAGTTTATCCGGAAACACCATATATTTT. Translation: CASSLSGNTIYF.

This clonotype was seen ten or more times. CDR3 sequence (DNA): TGCGCCAGCAGCGATACGGGGGGTGCTGGCGAGCAGTACTTC. This encodes CASSDTGGAGEQYF. The chain combines TRBV5-1 with TRBJ2-7, with TRBD2 identical over 7 bases. The CDR3 consists of 14 residues. Germline V gene data show CDR1 as SGHRS and CDR2 as YFSETQ. Losses at the gene ends were 4 bases for V and 6 bases for J; bases not matched to a gene: 10.

This clonotype came up many times. This chain links TRBV10-3 with TRBJ1-5, with D hard to call. The length of the CDR3 is 15 residues. V gave up 4 bases and J gave up 0 bases, with 10 bases separating them. The germline V gene has CDR1 ENHRY and CDR2 SYGVKD. CDR3 sequence: CAISVSVDSNQPQHF. In DNA form, the CDR3 reads TGTGCCATCAGTGTTTCTGTTGATAGCAATCAGCCCCAGCATTTT.

This clonotype is large (0.1 to 1%) in the sample. This rearrangement joins TRBV9 to TRBJ1-1, with no clear D. The germline CDR1 and CDR2 sequences are SGDLS and YYNGEE. The V gene lost 4 bases and the J gene lost 3 bases, with 13 bases spanning the gap. The CDR3 has 14 amino acids. The DNA of the CDR3 is TGTGCCAGCAGCACCGGGCCTGCCGACACTGAAGCTTTCTTT. Protein sequence: CASSTGPADTEAFF.

V gene TRBV5-6 combines with J gene TRBJ2-2, with D maybe TRBD1 (5 bases). Germline CDR1 is SGHDT and CDR2 is YYEEEE. Trimming removed 4 bases at V and 1 base at J, with 14 bases between. CDR3 size: 16 residues. In nucleotides, the CDR3 is TGTGCCAGCAGCACCCATGAGACAGTGAACACCGGGGAGCTGTTTTTT. Translation gives CASSTHETVNTGELFF.

In its sample, this clonotype was seen many times. This chain's CDR3 is CASSVRQGGADTQYF. The CDR3 nucleotides are TGTGCCAGCAGCGTTAGACAGGGAGGGGCAGATACGCAGTATTTT. This rearrangement joins TRBV9 to TRBJ2-3; D assignment may be TRBD1 or TRBD2 (7 bases each). Germline-derived CDR1 and CDR2 are SGDLS and YYNGEE. The CDR3 runs to 15 residues. Trimming took off 2 bases at V and 4 bases at J, with 14 bases between the two ends.

This clonotype has a count of ten or more. This chain links TRBV10-3 with TRBJ2-7; TRBD1 is a possible D gene (5 bases). The CDR3 extends over 14 amino acids. CDR1 is ENHRY and CDR2 is SYGVKD in the germline V gene. Trimming pared 9 bases from V and 0 bases from J, leaving 15 bases between. DNA of the CDR3: TGTGCCATTCTTTCGGCAGGGTCCTCCTACGAGCAGTACTTC. Its protein product is CAILSAGSSYEQYF.

This clonotype came up many times. CDR3 DNA sequence: TGTGCCAGCAGCTTAAAATCAGGAGCTGGGGCCAACGTCCTGACTTTC. Residues: CASSLKSGAGANVLTF. The chain uses TRBV7-6 and TRBJ2-6, with D hard to call. The V gene lost 2 bases and the J gene lost 2 bases, with 10 bases spanning the gap. This CDR3 spans 16 amino acids. Germline CDR1 SGHVS, CDR2 FNYEAQ. The variable domain in full, completed from reference TRBV7-6 and TRBJ2-6, reads GAGVSQSPRYKVTKRGQDVALRCDPISGHVSLYWYRQALGQGPEFLTYFNYEAQQDKSGLPNDRFSAERPEGSISTLTIQRTEQRDSAMYRCASSLKSGAGANVLTFGAGSRLTVL.

This clonotype was recorded at least ten times. The CDR3 DNA sequence: TGCAGTGCTAGTATACTAAGCGGGGGAACCTCCTACGAGCAGTACTTC. Protein: CSASILSGGTSYEQYF. The rearrangement joins TRBV20-1 to TRBJ2-7; TRBD2 aligns across 8 bases. Germline values: CDR1 DFQATT, CDR2 SNEGSKA (reference sequence). Unmatched junction bases numbered 10, after V lost 3 bases and J lost 0 bases. The CDR3 consists of 16 residues.